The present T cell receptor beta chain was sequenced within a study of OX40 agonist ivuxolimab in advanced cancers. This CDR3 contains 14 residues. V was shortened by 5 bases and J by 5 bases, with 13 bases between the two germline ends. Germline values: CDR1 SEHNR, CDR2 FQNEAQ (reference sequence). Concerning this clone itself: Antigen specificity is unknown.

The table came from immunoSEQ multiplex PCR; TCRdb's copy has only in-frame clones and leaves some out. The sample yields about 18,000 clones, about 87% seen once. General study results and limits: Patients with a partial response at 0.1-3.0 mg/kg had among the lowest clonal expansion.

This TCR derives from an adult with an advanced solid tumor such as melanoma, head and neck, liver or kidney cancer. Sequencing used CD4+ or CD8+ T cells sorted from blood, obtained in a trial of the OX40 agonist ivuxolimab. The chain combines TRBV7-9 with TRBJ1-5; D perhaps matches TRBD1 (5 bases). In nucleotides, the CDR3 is TGTGCCAGCAGCAACCGGGACGGAGATCAGCCCCAGCATTTT. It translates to CASSNRDGDQPQHF.